This TCR beta chain was sequenced in a study of post-analysis software for immune sequencing data. Across the study: Relapsing-remitting, secondary progressive and progressive-relapsing multiple sclerosis courses were included. The study, taken as a whole, reports: By F measure, samples from a shared preparation batch strongly co-clustered. Normalized Chao1 diversity was significantly lower in multiple sclerosis patients than in controls. About five TRBV segments appeared more often in patients than in controls, and TRBV5-6, TRBV5-1 and TRBV20-1 were among these.

Presence of unique molecular identifiers characterized the TCR beta cDNA libraries. MiXCR was run by TCRdb on the PCR reads, yielding one entry per CDR3 protein. The sample consists of 820,000 or so distinct CDR3 sequences, approximately 57% of them appearing once. The CDR3 is 15 amino acids. Per germline, CDR1 SGHRS and CDR2 YFSETQ. V was trimmed by 4 bases and J by 2 bases, leaving 15 bases between them. This clonotype was observed a handful of times. Its antigen remains unidentified. This sequence originates from a girl aged 5 to 17 with multiple sclerosis. The sample consisted of blood. The rearrangement uses TRBV5-1 and TRBJ1-2; D is perhaps TRBD1 (5 bases). The CDR3 protein is CASSVIPGQNYGYTF. DNA for the CDR3: TGCGCCAGCAGCGTCATCCCGGGGCAGAACTATGGCTACACCTTC.